This T cell receptor beta chain was retrieved from a study of OX40 agonist ivuxolimab in advanced cancers. V shed 5 bases and J 6 bases; nucleotides not matched to a gene: 12. CDR1 and CDR2 (germline): SGHTA, FQGNSA. This CDR3 is built from 16 residues. Study-level results: At doses 0.1 to 3.0 mg/kg, CD4+ and CD8+ clones expanded. Partial responders receiving 0.1-3.0 mg/kg showed among the lowest clonal expansion. Average numbers of expanded clones were greater in CD8+ T cells than in CD4+.

This clone was seen once. What it recognizes is unknown. Using immunoSEQ multiplex PCR, the repertoire was profiled, and TCRdb retains in-frame clones only, with some absent. The repertoire holds tens of thousands of clones, with more than 85% as singletons. This material consisted of CD4+ or CD8+ T cells sorted from blood, taken in a trial of the OX40 agonist ivuxolimab. The chain employs TRBV7-2 and TRBJ2-7; 11 nucleotides agree with TRBD2. The sequence was collected from an adult with an advanced solid tumor such as melanoma, head and neck, liver or kidney cancer. CDR3: CASSTTLAGGKVEQYF. The CDR3, as DNA: TGTGCCAGCAGCACAACCTTAGCGGGAGGGAAGGTCGAGCAGTACTTC.